This TCR beta chain stems from a study of post-analysis software for immune sequencing data. Overall study context: Relapsing-remitting, secondary progressive and progressive-relapsing courses of multiple sclerosis were included. Study outcomes and limitations: In patients, five TRBV segments were more frequent than in controls, with TRBV5-6, TRBV5-1 and TRBV20-1 among them. Clustering by F measure revealed strong co-clustering among samples prepared together in one batch.

Comments on this clonotype: The antigen remains undetermined. This may arise from a read error, as a much more abundant clone is one base away.

TCR beta cDNA libraries had unique molecular identifiers. The source material, about 0.95 to 10 million T cells, gave rise to 500,000 or so cDNA molecules. MiXCR, applied by TCRdb to the PCR reads, yields one record per CDR3 protein. The sample consists of about 180,000 distinct CDR3 sequences, 25% to 35% of them appearing once. The CDR3 extends over 14 amino acids. CDR1 LNHNV and CDR2 YYDKDF come from the germline V gene (reference sequence). The source material was blood. V gene TRBV15 combines with J gene TRBJ1-1; D not certain. This TCR was sampled from a girl aged 5-17 years with multiple sclerosis. CDR3 amino acids: CTTSRDHGVPIAFF. Here the CDR3 DNA reads TGTACCACCAGCAGAGATCATGGAGTGCCCATTGCTTTCTTT. Full variable domain (missing parts from reference TRBV15 and TRBJ1-1): DAMVIQNPRYQVTQFGKPVTLSCSQTLNHNVMYWYQQKSSQAPKLLFHYYDKDFNNEADTPDNFQSRRPNTSFCFLDIRSPGLGDTAMYLCTTSRDHGVPIAFFGQGTRLTVV.